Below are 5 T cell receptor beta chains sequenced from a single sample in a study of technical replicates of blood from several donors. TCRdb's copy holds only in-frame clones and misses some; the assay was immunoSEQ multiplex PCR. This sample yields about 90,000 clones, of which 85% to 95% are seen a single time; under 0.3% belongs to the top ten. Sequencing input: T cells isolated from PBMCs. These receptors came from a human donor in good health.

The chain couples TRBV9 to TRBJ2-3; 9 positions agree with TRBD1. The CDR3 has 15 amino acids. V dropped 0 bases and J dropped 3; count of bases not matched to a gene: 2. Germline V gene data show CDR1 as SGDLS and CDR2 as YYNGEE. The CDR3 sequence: CASSVGGQGTDTQYF. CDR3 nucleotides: TGTGCCAGCAGCGTAGGGGGACAGGGAACAGATACGCAGTATTTT.

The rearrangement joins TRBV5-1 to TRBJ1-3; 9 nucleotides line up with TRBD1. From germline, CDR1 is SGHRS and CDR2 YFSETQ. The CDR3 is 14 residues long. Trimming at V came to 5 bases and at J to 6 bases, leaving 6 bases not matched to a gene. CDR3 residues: CASSEGQGENTIYF. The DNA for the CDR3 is TGCGCCAGCAGTGAGGGACAGGGAGAAAACACCATATATTTT.

CDR3 sequence reads: CASSLEGTSVSSYNEQFF. The CDR3, as DNA: TGTGCCAGCAGCTTAGAGGGGACTAGCGTTAGCTCCTACAATGAGCAGTTCTTC. The genes are TRBV7-6 and TRBJ2-1, with 10 bases aligning to TRBD2. V was pared by 1 base and J by 0 bases, with 6 bases of the junction left unmatched. In germline, CDR1 is SGHVS, CDR2 FNYEAQ. The CDR3 loop spans 18 amino acids.

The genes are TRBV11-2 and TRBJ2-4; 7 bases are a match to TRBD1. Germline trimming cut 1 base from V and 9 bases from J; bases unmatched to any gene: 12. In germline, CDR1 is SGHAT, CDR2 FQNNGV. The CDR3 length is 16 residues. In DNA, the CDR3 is TGTGCCAGCAGCTTAGTTAAAGGGGGCGCAAGGAGCATTCAGTACTTC. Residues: CASSLVKGGARSIQYF.

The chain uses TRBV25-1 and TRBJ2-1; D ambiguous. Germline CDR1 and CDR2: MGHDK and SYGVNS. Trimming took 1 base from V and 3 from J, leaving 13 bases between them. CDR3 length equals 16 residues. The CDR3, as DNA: TGTGCCAGCAGTGAATCCACCCTATCCGACTACAATGAGCAGTTCTTC. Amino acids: CASSESTLSDYNEQFF.